This passage covers 31 T cell receptor beta chains from one sample sequenced in a study of beta chain features in type 1 diabetes (dated by TCRdb to the late 2010s). The protocol used for the library was the immunoSEQ multiplex PCR assay. The High Capacity cDNA Reverse Transcription Kit was used to reverse transcribe all of the isolated RNA, meaning that expressed TCRB transcripts were what got sequenced. TCRdb stores this immuneACCESS table with in-frame sequences only. Part of the clones is absent; in the studies checked, under half of the shortfall reflects unresolved V genes, and no reason is known for the rest. The sample includes 200,000 to 250,000 clones, with 9.6% observed a single time. The top ten clones comprise 0.03% to 0.035% of the sample. The sample comprised naive CD4+ T cells from blood. The intended sense of this specimen's cell subset or site label: true naive CD4+ T cells. These receptors were taken from a woman younger than 30 in good health.

In this sample, this clone turned up a few times. V usage is TRBV4-1 and J usage is TRBJ2-7; 15 nucleotides match TRBD2. Germline CDR1 reads MGHRA; CDR2 reads YSYEKL. After removal of 6 bases from V and 6 bases from J, the junction contained 12 bases not matched to a gene. CDR3 length: 17 amino acids. CDR3 loop: CASSERRTSGRGPEQYF. CDR3 coding DNA: TGCGCCAGCAGTGAGAGGCGGACTAGCGGGAGGGGTCCCGAGCAGTACTTC.

This chain uses TRBV6-6 with TRBJ2-5, with 7 bases that match TRBD1. The J segment lost 0 bases and the V segment lost 6 bases, leaving 10 bases of the junction unmatched. The V gene's germline CDR1 is MNHNY and CDR2 SVGAGI (reference sequence). This CDR3 contains 16 residues. Written as DNA, the CDR3 is TGTGCCAGCAGAGTTACACCCCAGGGGGACCAAGAGACCCAGTACTTC. It encodes CASRVTPQGDQETQYF.

This clone was seen a handful of times. This rearrangement joins TRBV11-2 to TRBJ2-2, with no clear D. The V and J ends lost 5 bases and 0 bases respectively, with 7 bases between them. This CDR3 has 14 residues. Per germline, CDR1 SGHAT and CDR2 FQNNGV. CDR3 bases: TGTGCCAGCAGCCCGTACACGAACACCGGGGAGCTGTTTTTT. Encoded protein: CASSPYTNTGELFF.

The chain combines TRBV5-4 with TRBJ2-1; 9 nucleotides line up with TRBD2. V trimming: 0 bases; J trimming: 8 bases; junction bases outside the gene matches: 9. CDR1 and CDR2 from the germline V gene are SGHNT and YYREEE (reference sequence). The CDR3 runs 16 residues. For the CDR3, the DNA is TGTGCCAGCAGCTTGGGAACGCGGGAGGGCCTGGATGAGCAGTTCTTC. Translation gives CASSLGTREGLDEQFF.

J is TRBJ2-6 and V is TRBV11-2, with a tentative D call TRBD1 (6 bases). Looked up from germline, CDR1 is SGHAT and CDR2 is FQNNGV. Trimming took 7 bases from V and 3 from J, leaving 13 bases between them. The CDR3 runs to 15 residues. This chain's CDR3 is CASTRTASGANVLTF. The CDR3, as DNA: TGTGCCAGCACCAGGACAGCGAGTGGGGCCAACGTCCTGACTTTC.

The chain recombines TRBV15 with TRBJ1-2; TRBD1 matches at 8 bases. V shed 5 bases and J 5 bases; nucleotides not matched to a gene: 4. The germline gives CDR1 LNHNV, CDR2 YYDKDF (reference sequence). This CDR3 has 13 residues. The CDR3 bases are TGTGCCACCAGCGCTGACAGGGGTTATGGCTACACCTTC. Translating it yields CATSADRGYGYTF.

CDR3 protein: CASSGPGTGGTQYF. The CDR3 DNA reads TGTGCCAGCAGCGGACCCGGGACAGGGGGCACCCAGTACTTC. The rearrangement joins TRBV7-3 to TRBJ2-5; 12 bases match TRBD1. This CDR3 region has 14 residues. Looked up from germline, CDR1 is SGHTA and CDR2 is FQGTGA. J gave up 8 bases and V 5 bases, and 6 bases lay outside the gene matches.

This clone came up a few times. V is TRBV6-1 and J is TRBJ2-3; the match to TRBD2 covers 12 bases. Unmatched junction bases numbered 7, after V lost 3 bases and J lost 6 bases. CDR1 is MNHNS, CDR2 SASEGT, per germline. The CDR3 contains 16 residues. The CDR3 nucleotides are TGTGCCAGCAGTGATTCTAGCGGGAGGGACTTGGATACGCAGTATTTT. Encoded protein: CASSDSSGRDLDTQYF.

This clone was counted only a few times. The rearrangement uses TRBV5-1 and TRBJ2-7; D might be TRBD2 (5 bases). Looked up from germline, CDR1 is SGHRS and CDR2 is YFSETQ. This CDR3 is built from 14 residues. V was cut by 0 bases and J by 7 bases, with 14 bases left in between. CDR3 DNA: TGCGCCAGCAGCTTGGAGCCTGGTTCGGGGGAGCAGTACTTC. Protein sequence: CASSLEPGSGEQYF.

This chain connects TRBV30 to TRBJ2-2, with D perhaps TRBD1 (5 bases). This CDR3 contains 14 residues. The germline CDR1 and CDR2 sequences are GTSNPN and SVGIG (reference sequence). V was pared by 4 bases and J by 1 base, with 10 bases between. The CDR3 DNA sequence: TGTGCCTGGAAACAGGCAGGGAACACCGGGGAGCTGTTTTTT. Translation gives CAWKQAGNTGELFF. The full variable domain, completed using reference TRBV30 and TRBJ2-2, is SQTIHQWPATLVQPVGSPLSLECTVEGTSNPNLYWYRQAAGRGLQLLFYSVGIGQISSEVPQNLSASRPQDRQFILSSKKLLLSDSGFYLCAWKQAGNTGELFFGEGSRLTVL.

In nucleotides, the CDR3 is TGTGCCAGCAGCCGGGGGGCAGGGGACACCGGGGAGCTGTTTTTT. Translating gives CASSRGAGDTGELFF. This sequence joins TRBV5-6 and TRBJ2-2, with D possibly matching TRBD2 (7 bases). Trimming shortened V by 4 bases and J by 3 bases, and 13 bases separated the two germline ends. The CDR3 consists of 15 residues. Per the germline V gene, CDR1 is SGHDT and CDR2 is YYEEEE.

The J gene is TRBJ2-7, the V gene TRBV5-6, with 7 bases aligning to TRBD1. With V trimmed by 4 bases and J by 6 bases, 4 bases remained unmatched. The CDR3 spans 12 residues. Germline CDR1 is SGHDT and CDR2 is YYEEEE. This chain's CDR3 is CASSPTGTEQYF. Here the CDR3 DNA reads TGTGCCAGCAGCCCGACAGGGACCGAGCAGTACTTC.

The chain links TRBV5-1 to TRBJ2-1; 11 nucleotides align to TRBD2. Germline V gene data show CDR1 as SGHRS and CDR2 as YFSETQ. The CDR3 contains 17 residues. V was pared by 0 bases and J by 2 bases, with 4 bases of the junction left unmatched. DNA of the CDR3: TGCGCCAGCAGCTTGGGTCTAGCGGGAGGTACCTACAATGAGCAGTTCTTC. Protein: CASSLGLAGGTYNEQFF.

This clone was picked up a small number of times. J is TRBJ2-1 and V is TRBV29-1; TRBD1 matches 10 bases. The CDR3 length is 14 residues. After removal of 6 bases from V and 3 bases from J, the junction contained 5 bases not matched to a gene. The germline V gene encodes CDR1 SQVTM and CDR2 ANQGSEA. The CDR3 coding sequence is TGCAGCGTCCAAAGGGACAGGGGCTACAATGAGCAGTTCTTC. Encoded protein: CSVQRDRGYNEQFF.

This clone was seen a few times. This sequence joins TRBV6-5 and TRBJ1-2, with D tentatively TRBD1 (5 bases). The CDR3 runs to 16 residues. Germline lookup yields CDR1 MNHEY and CDR2 SVGAGI. Trimming removed 4 bases at V and 8 bases at J, with 23 bases between. CDR3 in DNA: TGTGCCAGCAGTTTCCGAAAGGGCCGGGGGTTCGGAGGCTACACCTTC. Protein product: CASSFRKGRGFGGYTF.

The chain is built from TRBV30 and TRBJ1-2; D is unresolved. Trimming removed 1 base from V and 5 bases from J, with 5 bases in between. Germline V gene sequence: CDR1 GTSNPN, CDR2 SVGIG (reference sequence). This CDR3 spans 11 amino acids. The CDR3 DNA follows: TGTGCCTGGAGTGGAGATTATGGCTACACCTTC. Encoded protein: CAWSGDYGYTF.

CDR3 region: CASTGTGGEAFF. As DNA, the CDR3 is TGTGCCAGCACCGGGACAGGAGGTGAAGCTTTCTTT. This chain joins TRBV18 and TRBJ1-1, with 8 bases matching TRBD1. The V and J ends lost 8 bases and 7 bases, in that order; junction bases with no gene match: 6. This CDR3 region has 12 residues. Germline CDR1 reads KGHSH; CDR2 reads LQKENI.

This rearrangement joins TRBV14 to TRBJ1-1, with 8 bases identical to TRBD1. The CDR3 runs to 13 residues. The J segment lost 6 bases and the V segment lost 4 bases, leaving 4 bases of the junction unmatched. Germline V gene data show CDR1 as SGHDN and CDR2 as FVKESK. The CDR3 nucleotides are TGTGCCAGCAGCCGAACGACAGGGGCTGAAGCTTTCTTT. It codes for CASSRTTGAEAFF.

This clone was found many times. J is TRBJ2-1 and V is TRBV13; D is unclear. CDR1 is PRHDT, CDR2 FYEKMQ, per germline (reference sequence). The CDR3 totals 17 residues. V was trimmed by 1 base and J by 4 bases, leaving 17 bases between them. The CDR3 DNA reads as TGTGCCAGCAGCTTAGCGCTGATGTCTCGGGTTTACAATGAGCAGTTCTTC. Its translation is CASSLALMSRVYNEQFF.

This clone was recorded a few times. The CDR3 region is CSVFTGGAGTDTQYF. The CDR3 DNA sequence: TGCAGCGTTTTCACAGGGGGCGCGGGCACAGATACGCAGTATTTT. This chain links TRBV29-1 with TRBJ2-3, with 9 bases matching TRBD1. Germline V gene sequence: CDR1 SQVTM, CDR2 ANQGSEA. This CDR3 comprises 15 residues. V lost 5 bases and J lost 1; bases outside the gene matches: 7.

This clone was seen a handful of times. J is TRBJ2-1 and V is TRBV5-4, with 9 bases identical to TRBD1. The CDR3 has 15 amino acids. From germline, CDR1 is SGHNT and CDR2 YYREEE (reference sequence). After removal of 3 bases from V and 1 base from J, the junction contained 2 bases not matched to a gene. CDR3 sequence reads: CASSYDRGSYNEQFF. In DNA form, the CDR3 reads TGTGCCAGCAGCTACGACAGGGGGTCCTACAATGAGCAGTTCTTC. The full variable domain, rest sourced from reference TRBV5-4 and TRBJ2-1, is ETGVTQSPTHLIKTRGQQVTLRCSSQSGHNTVSWYQQALGQGPQFIFQYYREEENGRGNFPPRFSGLQFPNYSSELNVNALELDDSALYLCASSYDRGSYNEQFFGPGTRLTVL.

The genes are TRBV5-8 and TRBJ2-7, with 8 bases matching TRBD1. The V gene end was trimmed by 7 bases and the J gene end by 2 bases; junction bases not matched to a gene: 5. This CDR3 is 13 amino acids long. Germline CDR1 SGHTS, CDR2 YDEGEE. The CDR3 nucleotides are TGTGCCAGCCAGACAGGGGACGCCTACGAGCAGTACTTC. Translated: CASQTGDAYEQYF.

This clone was observed a few times. The chain joins TRBV25-1 to TRBJ2-1; tentatively, D is TRBD2 (5 bases). This CDR3 has 12 amino acids. The germline CDR1 and CDR2 sequences are MGHDK and SYGVNS. V dropped 4 bases and J dropped 7 bases, with 8 bases sitting between them. In DNA form, the CDR3 reads TGTGCCAGCAGTGGGCGGGCGAATGAGCAGTTCTTC. Residues: CASSGRANEQFF.

Regarding this clone: Other nucleotide sequences in the sample specify the same CDR3. The chain is built from TRBV7-9 and TRBJ2-3, with a weak D call TRBD2 (5 bases). The germline gives CDR1 SEHNR, CDR2 FQNEAQ (reference sequence). The CDR3 loop spans 14 amino acids. Trimming cost V 2 bases and J 3 bases, with 9 bases left between them. CDR3 protein: CASSLRGGTDTQYF. In DNA, the CDR3 is TGTGCCAGCAGCTTAAGAGGAGGAACAGATACGCAGTATTTT.

The chain carries TRBV14 and TRBJ2-1; 7 bases line up with TRBD2. The CDR3 runs to 16 residues. Germline CDR1 reads SGHDN; CDR2 reads FVKESK. The J segment lost 0 bases and the V segment lost 2 bases, leaving 4 bases of the junction unmatched. DNA of the CDR3: TGTGCCAGCAGCCAAAGCCGCGGGAGCTCCTACAATGAGCAGTTCTTC. This sequence encodes CASSQSRGSSYNEQFF. Complete variable domain (other parts from reference TRBV14 and TRBJ2-1): EAGVTQFPSHSVIEKGQTVTLRCDPISGHDNLYWYRRVMGKEIKFLLHFVKESKQDESGMPNNRFLAERTGGTYSTLKVQPAELEDSGVYFCASSQSRGSSYNEQFFGPGTRLTVL.

The table lists this clone with a few counts. The chain joins TRBV27 to TRBJ2-2, with TRBD1 matching 10 bases. Germline V gene sequence: CDR1 MNHEY, CDR2 SMNVEV (reference sequence). This CDR3 is 16 amino acids long. Germline trimming cut 3 bases from V and 6 bases from J; bases unmatched to any gene: 7. CDR3 residues: CASSFRRQGASGELFF. CDR3 in DNA: TGTGCCAGCAGTTTTAGGAGACAGGGGGCTTCCGGGGAGCTGTTTTTT.

The V gene is TRBV30, the J gene TRBJ2-7, with 7 bases matching TRBD1. CDR3 length: 11 residues. Germline V gene lookup returns CDR1 GTSNPN and CDR2 SVGIG (reference sequence). With V trimmed by 4 bases and J by 3 bases, 0 bases remained unmatched. CDR3 in amino acids: CAWNRGYEQYF. DNA of the CDR3: TGTGCCTGGAACAGGGGCTACGAGCAGTACTTC.

There are a few counts of this clone. The chain links TRBV6-1 to TRBJ2-1; D is unresolved. CDR3 length: 13 amino acids. The germline V and J ends were trimmed by 8 bases and 6 bases, with 14 bases remaining between them. CDR1 MNHNS and CDR2 SASEGT come from the germline V gene. CDR3 in DNA: TGTGCCAGCGTATCGGTTATTCGCAATGAGCAGTTCTTC. This encodes CASVSVIRNEQFF.

The table lists this clone with many counts. The rearrangement uses TRBV4-2 and TRBJ2-3, with TRBD1 matching over 7 bases. Germline V gene sequence: CDR1 LGHNA, CDR2 YNFKEQ. V shed 3 bases, J shed 0 bases, and the junction held 9 bases outside the gene matches. This CDR3 is built from 17 residues. The CDR3 is CASSHGTGTVSTDTQYF. The CDR3 DNA is TGTGCCAGCAGCCATGGGACCGGGACAGTGAGCACAGATACGCAGTATTTT.

The sample holds a few counts of this clone. This rearrangement joins TRBV19 to TRBJ1-1; TRBD1 aligns across 10 bases. The length of the CDR3 is 13 residues. Germline V gene data show CDR1 as LNHDA and CDR2 as SQIVND (reference sequence). Losses at the gene ends were 3 bases for V and 8 bases for J; bases not matched to a gene: 3. This CDR3 is CASSMDRGIEAFF. Here the CDR3 DNA reads TGTGCCAGTAGTATGGACAGGGGGATAGAAGCTTTCTTT.

This clone showed up just a few times. The chain carries TRBV9 and TRBJ1-2; a possible D gene is TRBD1 (5 bases). Germline V CDR1 and CDR2: SGDLS, YYNGEE. V was cut by 0 bases and J by 4 bases, with 7 bases left in between. This CDR3 has 13 residues. CDR3 sequence: CASSVGQTYGYTF. The DNA of the CDR3 is TGTGCCAGCAGCGTAGGACAGACCTATGGCTACACCTTC.